This TCR beta chain came from a study of shared clonotypes between healthy human individuals. Study-level background: There were three CD4 naive, three CD4 memory, two CD8 naive and one CD8 memory plates per donor.

The CDR3 runs 12 residues. Germline V lookup: CDR1 SNHLY, CDR2 FYNNEI. V shed 4 bases and J shed 8 bases, with 11 bases lying between them. Turning to this clone: Its antigen is not identified.

Study results and limitations: The small donor group covered limited genetic and exposure diversity. Memory subsets generally showed smaller estimated richness than naive subsets did.

Clones were read by immunoSEQ multiplex PCR, and TCRdb kept only the in-frame ones, dropping some. The profile shows 2 million or so clones, roughly 96% of them singletons. The chain couples TRBV2 to TRBJ1-2; D is unresolved. The TCR originated in a man in his late teens or twenties in good health. Sequencing was done on a sample of naive CD4+ T cells sorted from blood. Stated subset: CD45RA+ positively selected. The CDR3 DNA follows: TGTGCCAGCAGTGGGCGGTGGAAGGGCTACACCTTC. Translation gives CASSGRWKGYTF.